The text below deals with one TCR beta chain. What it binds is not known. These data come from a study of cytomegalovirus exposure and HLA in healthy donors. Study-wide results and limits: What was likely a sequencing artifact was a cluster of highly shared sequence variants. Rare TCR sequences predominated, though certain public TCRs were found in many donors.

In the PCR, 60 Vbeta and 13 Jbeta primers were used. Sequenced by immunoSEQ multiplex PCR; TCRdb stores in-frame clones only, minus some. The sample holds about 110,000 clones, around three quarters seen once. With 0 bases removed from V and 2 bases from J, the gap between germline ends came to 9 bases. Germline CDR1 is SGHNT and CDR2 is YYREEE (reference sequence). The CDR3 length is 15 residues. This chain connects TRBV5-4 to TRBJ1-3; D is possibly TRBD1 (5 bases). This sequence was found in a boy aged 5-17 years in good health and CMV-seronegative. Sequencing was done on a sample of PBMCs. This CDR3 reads CASSLVGGTGNTIYF. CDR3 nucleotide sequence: TGTGCCAGCAGCTTGGTTGGGGGGACTGGAAACACCATATATTTT.